The clone carrying this T cell receptor (beta chain) appeared a few times. Its matching antigen is unknown. This specimen belongs to a study of T cells after yellow fever vaccination. The germline V gene encodes CDR1 LGHDT and CDR2 YNNKEL (reference sequence). Deletions cut 5 bases from V and 0 bases from J, with 9 bases between. This CDR3 is built from 14 residues. 5'RACE template switching generated TCR cDNA, adding a universal primer site and UMIs. TCRdb re-called the 5' RACE reads through MiXCR, storing one row per CDR3 protein. The sample includes about 320,000 distinct CDR3 sequences, approximately 13% of them seen just once. Study-wide findings and caveats: Most clones from primary vaccination resurfaced after the booster (about 95% CD4, around 89% CD8).

This chain joins TRBV3-1 and TRBJ2-3; maybe TRBD1 (6 bases). The material was CD4+ T cells sorted from PBMCs, obtained 15 days after the yellow fever booster vaccination. The sequence was collected from a man younger than 35 who received the YFV17D yellow fever vaccine. In DNA, the CDR3 is TGTGCCAGCAGCAACAGGGATAGCACAGATACGCAGTATTTT. Its translation is CASSNRDSTDTQYF.